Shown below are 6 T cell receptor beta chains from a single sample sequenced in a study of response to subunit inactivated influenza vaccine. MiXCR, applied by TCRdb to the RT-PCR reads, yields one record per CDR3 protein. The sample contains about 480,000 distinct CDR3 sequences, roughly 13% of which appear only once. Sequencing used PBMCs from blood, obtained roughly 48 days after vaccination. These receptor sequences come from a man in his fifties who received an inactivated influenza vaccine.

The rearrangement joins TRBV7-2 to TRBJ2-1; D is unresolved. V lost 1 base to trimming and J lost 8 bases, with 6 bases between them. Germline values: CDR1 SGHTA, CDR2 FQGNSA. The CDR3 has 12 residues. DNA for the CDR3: TGTGCCAGCAGCTTAGGGATCGATGAGCAGTTCTTC. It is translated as CASSLGIDEQFF.

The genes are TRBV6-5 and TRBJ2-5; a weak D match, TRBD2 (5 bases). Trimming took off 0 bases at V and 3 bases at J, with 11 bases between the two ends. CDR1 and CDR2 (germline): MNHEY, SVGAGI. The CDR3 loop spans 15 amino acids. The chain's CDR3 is CASSYSARREETQYF. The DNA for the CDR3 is TGTGCCAGCAGTTACTCGGCCCGGCGGGAAGAGACCCAGTACTTC.

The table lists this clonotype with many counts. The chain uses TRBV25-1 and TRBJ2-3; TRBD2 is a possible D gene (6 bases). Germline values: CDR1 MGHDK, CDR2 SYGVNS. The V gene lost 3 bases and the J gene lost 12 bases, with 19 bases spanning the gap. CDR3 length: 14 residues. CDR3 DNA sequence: TGTGCCAGCAGTGAGGTGGGGGGTGGACGTATTCAGTATTTT. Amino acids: CASSEVGGGRIQYF.

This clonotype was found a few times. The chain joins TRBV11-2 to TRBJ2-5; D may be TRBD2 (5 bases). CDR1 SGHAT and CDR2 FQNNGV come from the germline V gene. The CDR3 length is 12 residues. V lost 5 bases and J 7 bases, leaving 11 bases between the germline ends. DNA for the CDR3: TGTGCCAGCAGCCTGGTTGAGGGGACCCAGTACTTC. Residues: CASSLVEGTQYF.

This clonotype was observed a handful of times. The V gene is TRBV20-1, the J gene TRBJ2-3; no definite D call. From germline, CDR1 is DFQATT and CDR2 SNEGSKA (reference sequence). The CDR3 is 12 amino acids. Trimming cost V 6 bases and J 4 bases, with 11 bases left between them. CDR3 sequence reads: CSAPMGADTQYF. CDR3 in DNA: TGCAGTGCCCCGATGGGCGCAGATACGCAGTATTTT.

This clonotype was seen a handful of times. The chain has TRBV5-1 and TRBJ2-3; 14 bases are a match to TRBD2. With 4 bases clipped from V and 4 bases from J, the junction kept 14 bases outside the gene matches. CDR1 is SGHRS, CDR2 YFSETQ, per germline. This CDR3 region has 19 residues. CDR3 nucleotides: TGCGCCAGCAGCACCGAGCCGGGACTAGCGGGAGTTTTGGCAGATACGCAGTATTTT. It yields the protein CASSTEPGLAGVLADTQYF.